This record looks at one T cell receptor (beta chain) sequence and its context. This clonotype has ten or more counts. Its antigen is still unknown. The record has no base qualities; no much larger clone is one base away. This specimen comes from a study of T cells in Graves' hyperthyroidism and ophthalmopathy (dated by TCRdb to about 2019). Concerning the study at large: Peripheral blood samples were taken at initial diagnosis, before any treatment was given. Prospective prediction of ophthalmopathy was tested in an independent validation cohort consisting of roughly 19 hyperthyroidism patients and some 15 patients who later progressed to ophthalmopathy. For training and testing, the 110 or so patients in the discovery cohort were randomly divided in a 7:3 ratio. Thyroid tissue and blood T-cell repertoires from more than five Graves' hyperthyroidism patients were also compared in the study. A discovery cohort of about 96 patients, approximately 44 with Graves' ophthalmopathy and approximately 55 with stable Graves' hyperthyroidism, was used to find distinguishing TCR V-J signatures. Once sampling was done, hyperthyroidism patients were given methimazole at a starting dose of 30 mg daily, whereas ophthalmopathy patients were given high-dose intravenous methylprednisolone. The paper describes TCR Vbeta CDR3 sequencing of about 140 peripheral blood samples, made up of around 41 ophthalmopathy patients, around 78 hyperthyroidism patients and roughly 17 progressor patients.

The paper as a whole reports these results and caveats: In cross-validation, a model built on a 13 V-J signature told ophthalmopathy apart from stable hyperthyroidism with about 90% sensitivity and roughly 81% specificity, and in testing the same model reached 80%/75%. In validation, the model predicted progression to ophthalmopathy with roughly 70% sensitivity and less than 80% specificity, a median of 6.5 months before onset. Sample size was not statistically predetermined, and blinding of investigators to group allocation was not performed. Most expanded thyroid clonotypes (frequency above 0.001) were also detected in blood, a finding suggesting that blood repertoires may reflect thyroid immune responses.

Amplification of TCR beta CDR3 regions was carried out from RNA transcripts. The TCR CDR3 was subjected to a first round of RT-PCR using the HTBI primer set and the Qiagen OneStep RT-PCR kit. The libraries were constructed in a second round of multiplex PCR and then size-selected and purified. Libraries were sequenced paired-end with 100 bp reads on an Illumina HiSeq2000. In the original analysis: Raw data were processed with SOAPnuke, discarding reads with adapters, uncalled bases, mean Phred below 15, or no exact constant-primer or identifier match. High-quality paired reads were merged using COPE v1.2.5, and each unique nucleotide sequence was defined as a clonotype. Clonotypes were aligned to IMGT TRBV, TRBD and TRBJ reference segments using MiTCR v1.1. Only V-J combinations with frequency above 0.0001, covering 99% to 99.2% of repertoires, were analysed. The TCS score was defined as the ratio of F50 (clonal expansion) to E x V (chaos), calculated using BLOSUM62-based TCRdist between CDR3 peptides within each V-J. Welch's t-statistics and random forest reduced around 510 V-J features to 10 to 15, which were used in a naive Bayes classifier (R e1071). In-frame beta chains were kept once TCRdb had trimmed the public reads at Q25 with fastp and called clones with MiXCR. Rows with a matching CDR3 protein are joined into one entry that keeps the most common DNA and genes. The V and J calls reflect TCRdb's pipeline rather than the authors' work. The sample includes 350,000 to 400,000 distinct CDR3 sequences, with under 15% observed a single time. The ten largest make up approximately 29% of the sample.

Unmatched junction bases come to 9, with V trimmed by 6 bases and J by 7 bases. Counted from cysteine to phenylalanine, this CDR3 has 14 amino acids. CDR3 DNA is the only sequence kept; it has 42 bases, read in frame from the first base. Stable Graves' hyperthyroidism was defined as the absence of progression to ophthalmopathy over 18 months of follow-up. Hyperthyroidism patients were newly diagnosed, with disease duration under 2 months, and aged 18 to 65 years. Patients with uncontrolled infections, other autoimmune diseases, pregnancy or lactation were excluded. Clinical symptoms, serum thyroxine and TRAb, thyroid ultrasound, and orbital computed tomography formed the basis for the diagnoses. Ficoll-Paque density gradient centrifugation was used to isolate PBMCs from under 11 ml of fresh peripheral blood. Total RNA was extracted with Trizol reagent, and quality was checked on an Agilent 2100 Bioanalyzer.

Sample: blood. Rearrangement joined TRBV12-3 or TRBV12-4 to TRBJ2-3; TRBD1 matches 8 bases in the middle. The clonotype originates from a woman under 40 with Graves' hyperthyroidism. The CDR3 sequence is CASRSTGGKHTQYF. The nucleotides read TGTGCCAGCAGGAGTACAGGGGGAAAGCATACGCAGTATTTT.